Each of the 11 T cell receptor beta chains below was sequenced from the same sample in a study of blood T cell repertoires in COVID-19. Clones were read by immunoSEQ multiplex PCR, and TCRdb kept only the in-frame ones, dropping some. The sample includes over 100,000 clones, 86% seen only once; the top ten take more than 4%. The sequenced sample was peripheral blood. These receptors all stem from a man aged 40-49 years with acute or convalescent COVID-19.

The chain uses TRBV19 and TRBJ2-7; 7 bases align to TRBD1. V dropped 10 bases and J dropped 0; count of bases not matched to a gene: 6. This CDR3 spans 13 amino acids. Germline V CDR1 and CDR2: LNHDA, SQIVND (reference sequence). CDR3 coding DNA: TGTGCCACAAGGACAGGACCCTCCTACGAGCAGTACTTC. Protein product: CATRTGPSYEQYF.

The chain carries TRBV12-3 or TRBV12-4 and TRBJ1-1, with D possibly TRBD1 on 6 matching bases. V was trimmed by 6 bases and J by 4 bases, leaving 12 bases between them. The CDR3 runs to 13 residues. CDR3 sequence (DNA): TGTGCCAGCAGCCTGTCGACAGGCACTGAAGCTTTCTTT. Protein: CASSLSTGTEAFF.

The chain recombines TRBV5-5 with TRBJ2-7; 11 nucleotides match TRBD1. V was clipped by 4 bases and J by 4 bases; unmatched bases: 10. CDR1 and CDR2 from the germline V gene are SGHKS and YYEKEE (reference sequence). This CDR3 comprises 16 residues. This CDR3 reads CASSRGRTGGLYEQYF. CDR3 bases: TGTGCCAGCAGCCGCGGTCGGACAGGGGGCTTATACGAGCAGTACTTC.

This chain joins TRBV4-1 and TRBJ1-4; no definite D call. The CDR3 totals 16 residues. Germline assignment: CDR1 MGHRA and CDR2 YSYEKL. V was shortened by 0 bases and J by 6 bases, with 14 bases between the two germline ends. This chain's CDR3 is CASSQEAEGYDEKLFF. CDR3 DNA sequence: TGCGCCAGCAGCCAAGAGGCGGAGGGCTACGATGAAAAACTGTTTTTT.

The chain carries TRBV27 and TRBJ2-1; 8 nucleotides match TRBD1. The CDR3 runs 15 residues. In germline, CDR1 is MNHEY, CDR2 SMNVEV (reference sequence). With 7 bases clipped from V and 7 bases from J, the junction kept 12 bases outside the gene matches. CDR3 DNA sequence: TGTGCCAGCACTTTCCAGGGGGCCCGGTCGAATGAGCAGTTCTTC. Its translation is CASTFQGARSNEQFF.

The J gene is TRBJ1-2, the V gene TRBV20-1, with D uncertain. Per the germline V gene, CDR1 is DFQATT and CDR2 is SNEGSKA (reference sequence). This CDR3 has 11 residues. Trimming shortened V by 3 bases and J by 8 bases, and 10 bases separated the two germline ends. The CDR3 here is CSASGAGGYTF. As DNA, the CDR3 is TGCAGTGCTAGTGGCGCGGGAGGCTACACCTTC.

The chain links TRBV11-2 to TRBJ1-1, with a weak D call TRBD1 (5 bases). This CDR3 spans 16 amino acids. The V end was cut by 1 base, the J end by 1 base, with 13 bases between. Germline V gene data show CDR1 as SGHAT and CDR2 as FQNNGV. CDR3 in amino acids: CASSLVGRGGNTEAFF. The CDR3 coding sequence is TGTGCCAGCAGCTTAGTGGGGCGCGGGGGGAACACTGAAGCTTTCTTT.

This chain uses TRBV19 with TRBJ1-1; D is undetermined. CDR1 LNHDA and CDR2 SQIVND come from the germline V gene (reference sequence). The CDR3 consists of 15 residues. V gave up 7 bases and J gave up 1 base, with 16 bases separating them. The CDR3 DNA reads as TGTGCCAGTACCATTATTCACGGGGAGAACACTGAAGCTTTCTTT. It encodes CASTIIHGENTEAFF. The full variable domain, rest sourced from reference TRBV19 and TRBJ1-1, is DGGITQSPKYLFRKEGQNVTLSCEQNLNHDAMYWYRQDPGQGLRLIYYSQIVNDFQKGDIAEGYSVSREKKESFPLTVTSAQKNPTAFYLCASTIIHGENTEAFFGQGTRLTVV.

V usage is TRBV19 and J usage is TRBJ2-7; 8 nucleotides line up with TRBD1. Per the germline V gene, CDR1 is LNHDA and CDR2 is SQIVND (reference sequence). V lost 5 bases and J lost 6; bases outside the gene matches: 9. The CDR3 is 14 amino acids. The CDR3 spells CASSSGQGPIEQYF. DNA for the CDR3: TGTGCCAGTAGTTCCGGACAGGGACCCATCGAGCAGTACTTC.

V gene TRBV18 combines with J gene TRBJ1-1; D may be TRBD1 (5 bases). Germline V gene lookup returns CDR1 KGHSH and CDR2 LQKENI. V was trimmed by 6 bases and J by 11 bases, leaving 13 bases between them. The CDR3 consists of 11 residues. Here the CDR3 DNA reads TGTGCCAGCTCGGCTTGGGAGGGGGCTTTCTTT. This encodes CASSAWEGAFF.

The chain is built from TRBV27 and TRBJ1-1, with D maybe TRBD1 (5 bases). CDR1 is MNHEY, CDR2 SMNVEV, per germline (reference sequence). This CDR3 has 14 residues. Trimming pared 10 bases from V and 0 bases from J, leaving 15 bases between. CDR3 coding DNA: TGTGCCACCTCACTGGGGCTTTTGAACACTGAAGCTTTCTTT. It yields the protein CATSLGLLNTEAFF.